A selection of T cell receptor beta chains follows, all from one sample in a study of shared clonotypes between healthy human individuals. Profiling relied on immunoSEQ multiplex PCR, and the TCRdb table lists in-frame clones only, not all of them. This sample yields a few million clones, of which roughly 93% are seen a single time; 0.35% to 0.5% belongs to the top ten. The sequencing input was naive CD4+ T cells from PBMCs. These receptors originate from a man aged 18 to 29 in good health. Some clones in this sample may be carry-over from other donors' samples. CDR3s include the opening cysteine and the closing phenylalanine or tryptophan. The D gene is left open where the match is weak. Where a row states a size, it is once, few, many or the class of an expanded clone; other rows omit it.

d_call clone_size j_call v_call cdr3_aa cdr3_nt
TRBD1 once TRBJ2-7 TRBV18 CASSPPTGGRSEQYF TGTGCCAGCTCACCACCGACAGGGGGTCGGAGCGAGCAGTACTTC
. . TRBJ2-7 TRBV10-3 CAISESHEQYF TGTGCCATCAGTGAGTCTCACGAGCAGTACTTC
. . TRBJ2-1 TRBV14 CASSRPGEQFF TGTGCCAGCAGTCGACCGGGTGAGCAGTTCTTC
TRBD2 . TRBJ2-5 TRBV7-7 CASSSPRLAGGPYF TGTGCCAGCAGCTCGCCCCGACTAGCGGGAGGTCCGTACTTC
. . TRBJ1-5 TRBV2 CASRNRDLGNQPQHF TGTGCCAGCAGGAACCGGGACTTGGGCAATCAGCCCCAGCATTTT
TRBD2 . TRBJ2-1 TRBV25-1 CASTPGGASGEQFF TGTGCCAGCACCCCCGGGGGGGCATCTGGTGAGCAGTTCTTC
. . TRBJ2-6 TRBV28 CASSLVGFSGANVLTF TGTGCCAGCAGTTTGGTCGGCTTCTCTGGGGCCAACGTCCTGACTTTC
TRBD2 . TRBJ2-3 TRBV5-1 CASSLASLASTDTQYF TGCGCCAGCAGCTTGGCTTCACTAGCGAGCACAGATACGCAGTATTTT
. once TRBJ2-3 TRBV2 CASSGTTYTDTQYF TGTGCCAGCAGTGGGACTACTTACACAGATACGCAGTATTTT
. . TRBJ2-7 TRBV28 CASSSSGWEREQYF TGTGCCAGCAGCTCGAGCGGGTGGGAACGCGAGCAGTACTTC
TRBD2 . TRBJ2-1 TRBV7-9 CASRASGRSEQFF TGTGCCAGCAGGGCTAGCGGGAGGTCTGAGCAGTTCTTC
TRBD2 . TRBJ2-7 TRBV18 CASSTGGAYEQYF TGTGCCAGCTCCACCGGGGGGGCGTACGAGCAGTACTTC
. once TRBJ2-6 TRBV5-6 CASSLRGPGANVLTF TGTGCCAGCAGCTTGAGGGGCCCTGGGGCCAACGTCCTGACTTTC
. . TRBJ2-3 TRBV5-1 CASSLVQGRTDTQYF TGCGCCAGCAGCTTGGTGCAGGGGAGGACAGATACGCAGTATTTT
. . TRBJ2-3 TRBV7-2 CASSFKNTQYF TGTGCCAGCAGCTTCAAGAATACGCAGTATTTT
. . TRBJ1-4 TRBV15 CATSRGSRGGTNEKLFF TGTGCCACCAGCAGAGGAAGCCGAGGGGGGACTAATGAAAAACTGTTTTTT
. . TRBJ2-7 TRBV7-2 CASSLGGTSYEQYF TGTGCCAGCAGCTTAGGCGGGACCTCCTACGAGCAGTACTTC